Below, 7 T cell receptor beta chains from the same sample are listed, as sequenced in a study of blood T cell repertoires in COVID-19. Produced via immunoSEQ multiplex PCR; TCRdb's table is partial and in-frame only. The profile shows about 370,000 clones, around 87% of them singletons. Sequenced material: PBMCs or T cells enriched from blood (not recorded which). Source of these receptors: a man aged 18 to 29 who had recovered from COVID-19.

This clone has a handful of counts. Other DNA sequences of this sample code for an identical CDR3. The gene calls are TRBV2 and TRBJ1-1; D unresolved. Germline V CDR1 and CDR2: SNHLY, FYNNEI. The V and J ends lost 3 bases and 1 base respectively, with 6 bases between them. The length of the CDR3 is 13 residues. The CDR3 DNA is TGTGCCAGCAGTGAGGGCAGGAACACTGAAGCTTTCTTT. It yields the protein CASSEGRNTEAFF. Full variable domain (outside the CDR3, taken from reference TRBV2 and TRBJ1-1): EPEVTQTPSHQVTQMGQEVILRCVPISNHLYFYWYRQILGQKVEFLVSFYNNEISEKSEIFDDQFSVERPDGSNFTLKIRSTKLEDSAMYFCASSEGRNTEAFFGQGTRLTVV.

The chain carries TRBV11-3 and TRBJ2-5, with TRBD1 matching over 9 bases. Germline V gene lookup returns CDR1 SGHNT and CDR2 YENEEA. The CDR3 is 18 amino acids. The J segment lost 0 bases and the V segment lost 5 bases, leaving 13 bases of the junction unmatched. CDR3 nucleotide sequence: TGTGCCAGCAGCGGGGGACTACGGGACAGGGCCGACCAAGAGACCCAGTACTTC. It is translated as CASSGGLRDRADQETQYF.

The CDR3 spells CASSPRGTGRTEAFF. CDR3 in DNA: TGTGCCAGCAGCCCCCGGGGGACAGGGCGTACTGAAGCTTTCTTT. The rearrangement uses TRBV7-9 and TRBJ1-1, with 9 nucleotides matching TRBD1. Germline V gives CDR1 SEHNR, CDR2 FQNEAQ (reference sequence). The V gene end was trimmed by 5 bases and the J gene end by 5 bases; junction bases not matched to a gene: 9. The CDR3 contains 15 residues.

V gene TRBV7-3 combines with J gene TRBJ2-2; TRBD1 aligns across 7 bases. The CDR3 is made up of 14 amino acids. Germline CDR1 and CDR2: SGHTA and FQGTGA. V trimming: 6 bases; J trimming: 2 bases; junction bases outside the gene matches: 3. The CDR3 region is CASSRDSNTGELFF. The DNA of the CDR3 is TGTGCCAGCAGTCGGGACAGTAACACCGGGGAGCTGTTTTTT.

The rearrangement uses TRBV5-1 and TRBJ2-1; 12 positions match TRBD2. V gave up 4 bases and J gave up 7 bases; unmatched junction bases: 6. The CDR3 contains 15 residues. Germline V lookup: CDR1 SGHRS, CDR2 YFSETQ. This CDR3 is CASSPTSGSHNEQFF. In DNA, the CDR3 is TGCGCCAGCAGCCCGACTAGCGGGAGTCATAATGAGCAGTTCTTC.

J is TRBJ2-1 and V is TRBV11-3; 13 bases line up with TRBD2. The CDR3 sequence is 19 residues long. V trimming: 4 bases; J trimming: 1 base; junction bases outside the gene matches: 10. The V gene's germline CDR1 is SGHNT and CDR2 YENEEA. The DNA of the CDR3 is TGTGCCAGCAGCTCAACCCTAGGACTAGCGGGAGAGTCCTACAATGAGCAGTTCTTC. This sequence encodes CASSSTLGLAGESYNEQFF.

The CDR3 nucleotides read TGTGCCAGCTCACGCGAAGGGACAGCCTACGAGCAGTACTTC. It codes for CASSREGTAYEQYF. V gene TRBV18 combines with J gene TRBJ2-7; 7 positions match TRBD1. The CDR3 has 14 amino acids. The germline CDR1 and CDR2 sequences are KGHSH and LQKENI. J gave up 2 bases and V 4 bases, and 5 bases lay outside the gene matches.